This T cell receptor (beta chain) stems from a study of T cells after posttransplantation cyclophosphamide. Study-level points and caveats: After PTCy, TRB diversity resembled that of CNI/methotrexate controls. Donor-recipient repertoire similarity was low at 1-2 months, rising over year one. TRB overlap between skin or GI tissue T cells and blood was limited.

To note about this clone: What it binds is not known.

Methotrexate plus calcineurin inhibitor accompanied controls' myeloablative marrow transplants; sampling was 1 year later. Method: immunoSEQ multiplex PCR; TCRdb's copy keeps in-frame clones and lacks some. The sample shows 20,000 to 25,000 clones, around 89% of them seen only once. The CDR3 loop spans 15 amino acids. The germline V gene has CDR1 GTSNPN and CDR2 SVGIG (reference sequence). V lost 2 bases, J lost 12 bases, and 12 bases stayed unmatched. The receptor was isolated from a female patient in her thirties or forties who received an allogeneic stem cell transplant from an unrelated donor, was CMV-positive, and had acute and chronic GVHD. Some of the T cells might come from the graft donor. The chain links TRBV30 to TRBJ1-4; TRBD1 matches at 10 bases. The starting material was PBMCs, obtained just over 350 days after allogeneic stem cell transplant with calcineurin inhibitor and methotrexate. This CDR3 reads CAWSSPGQGYSELFF. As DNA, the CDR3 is TGTGCCTGGAGTTCCCCGGGACAGGGGTATTCTGAACTGTTTTTT.